These 17 T cell receptor beta chains were sequenced from one sample in a study of shared T cell receptors in the human thymus. Sequenced by immunoSEQ multiplex PCR; TCRdb stores in-frame clones only, minus some. The data show some 640,000 clones, approximately 89% seen once. These same records also appear under a second study, on human thymus T cells.

Source material: thymocytes. The receptors come from a boy younger than two with a congenital heart defect.

This rearrangement joins TRBV5-6 to TRBJ2-7, with TRBD1 matching 7 bases. CDR1 SGHDT and CDR2 YYEEEE come from the germline V gene. Germline trimming cut 5 bases from V and 3 bases from J; bases unmatched to any gene: 14. This CDR3 has 16 residues. Written as DNA, the CDR3 is TGTGCCAGCAGGTTCAACCGGGACAGCCACTACTACGAGCAGTACTTC. Translating it yields CASRFNRDSHYYEQYF. Together with reference TRBV5-6 and TRBJ2-7, the CDR3 gives the full variable domain: DAGVTQSPTHLIKTRGQQVTLRCSPKSGHDTVSWYQQALGQGPQFIFQYYEEEERQRGNFPDRFSGHQFPNYSSELNVNALLLGDSALYLCASRFNRDSHYYEQYFGPGTRLTVT.

The V and J genes are TRBV4-1 and TRBJ2-5; 13 nucleotides agree with TRBD2. V lost 3 bases and J lost 5; bases outside the gene matches: 9. The germline V gene encodes CDR1 MGHRA and CDR2 YSYEKL. The CDR3 consists of 17 residues. Here the CDR3 DNA reads TGCGCCAGCAGCCACGAATCCGGGACTAGCGGGGATGAGACCCAGTACTTC. Protein: CASSHESGTSGDETQYF.

J is TRBJ1-4 and V is TRBV30; unclear D gene. Germline CDR1 is GTSNPN and CDR2 is SVGIG (reference sequence). The CDR3 contains 16 residues. V was pared by 1 base and J by 0 bases, with 12 bases between. This CDR3 is CAWSADFRSTNEKLFF. The CDR3 region has the DNA TGTGCCTGGAGTGCTGACTTCAGATCAACTAATGAAAAACTGTTTTTT.

The gene calls are TRBV11-2 and TRBJ1-3; tentatively, D is TRBD1 (5 bases). V gave up 0 bases and J gave up 6 bases, with 12 bases separating them. CDR3 length: 15 amino acids. CDR1 is SGHAT, CDR2 FQNNGV, per germline. CDR3 bases: TGTGCCAGCAGCTTAGACGGCAGGGAAATAAACACCATATATTTT. It codes for CASSLDGREINTIYF.

The rearrangement uses TRBV30 and TRBJ2-7; tentative D call: TRBD1 (6 bases). The CDR3 spans 14 residues. Germline values: CDR1 GTSNPN, CDR2 SVGIG (reference sequence). Trimming stripped 4 bases from V and 7 bases from J, with 20 bases between. The CDR3: CAWNEGGDRGEQYF. The CDR3 region has the DNA TGTGCCTGGAATGAAGGGGGAGATCGCGGGGAGCAGTACTTC.

The V call is TRBV14, the J call TRBJ2-1, with 7 bases lining up with TRBD2. Germline assignment: CDR1 SGHDN and CDR2 FVKESK. With 4 bases clipped from V and 5 bases from J, the junction kept 5 bases outside the gene matches. The CDR3 length is 14 residues. The CDR3 region has the DNA TGTGCCAGCAGCCGTTTACTAGCGAACAATGAGCAGTTCTTC. Residues: CASSRLLANNEQFF.

This clone occurred a few times. As DNA, the CDR3 is TGTGCCAGCAGCTCCAGGGCGGGACCGATTAACACCGGGGAGCTGTTTTTT. Amino acids: CASSSRAGPINTGELFF. The chain is built from TRBV7-9 and TRBJ2-2; D might be TRBD2 (6 bases). The CDR3 covers 17 residues. Germline-derived CDR1 and CDR2 are SEHNR and FQNEAQ (reference sequence). V was pared by 4 bases and J by 2 bases, with 17 bases between.

The CDR3 reads CASSSGQGAGYNSPLHF. In DNA form, the CDR3 reads TGTGCCAGCAGTTCGGGACAGGGGGCCGGCTATAATTCACCCCTCCACTTT. This rearrangement joins TRBV28 to TRBJ1-6; TRBD1 agrees at 12 bases. V was pared by 4 bases and J by 3 bases, with 4 bases of the junction left unmatched. The germline V gene encodes CDR1 MDHEN and CDR2 SYDVKM. CDR3 size: 17 residues.

This chain connects TRBV14 to TRBJ2-7; possibly TRBD1 for D (7 bases). Trimming left V 4 bases short and J 2 bases short, with 18 bases between. Germline V gene lookup returns CDR1 SGHDN and CDR2 FVKESK. The CDR3 extends over 16 amino acids. The CDR3 spells CASSRGRRQGPYEQYF. For the CDR3, the DNA is TGTGCCAGCAGCCGAGGGAGGAGACAGGGACCCTACGAGCAGTACTTC.

The chain carries TRBV5-4 and TRBJ2-5, with 11 positions matching TRBD2. The CDR3 is 15 residues long. V dropped 4 bases and J dropped 5; count of bases not matched to a gene: 7. Germline-derived CDR1 and CDR2 are SGHNT and YYREEE (reference sequence). CDR3 residues: CASSKQTSGAETQYF. CDR3 DNA: TGTGCCAGCAGCAAACAGACTAGCGGGGCCGAGACCCAGTACTTC.

The rearrangement uses TRBV27 and TRBJ1-1; D is unresolved. The V gene lost 0 bases and the J gene lost 4 bases, with 12 bases spanning the gap. The CDR3 is made up of 15 amino acids. Germline V CDR1 and CDR2: MNHEY, SMNVEV (reference sequence). The CDR3 loop is CASSLSRGRGTEAFF. As DNA, the CDR3 is TGTGCCAGCAGTTTATCCCGTGGACGGGGCACTGAAGCTTTCTTT.

The J gene is TRBJ1-5, the V gene TRBV19; 11 bases agree with TRBD1. The CDR3 contains 15 residues. J gave up 10 bases and V 6 bases, and 11 bases lay outside the gene matches. Germline V lookup: CDR1 LNHDA, CDR2 SQIVND (reference sequence). The CDR3 sequence: CASRGQGDGCQPQHF. CDR3 bases: TGTGCCAGTAGGGGACAGGGGGATGGGTGCCAACCCCAGCATTTT.

The chain couples TRBV5-1 to TRBJ2-3; 8 bases line up with TRBD1. The ends lost 4 bases at V and 2 bases at J; junction bases unmatched: 6. This CDR3 has 15 amino acids. Germline lookup yields CDR1 SGHRS and CDR2 YFSETQ. CDR3 residues: CASSSQGASTDTQYF. The CDR3 DNA reads TGCGCCAGCAGCAGTCAGGGGGCTTCCACAGATACGCAGTATTTT.

The V call is TRBV5-6, the J call TRBJ2-1; D might be TRBD2 (6 bases). With 0 bases removed from V and 8 bases from J, the gap between germline ends came to 12 bases. Germline-derived CDR1 and CDR2 are SGHDT and YYEEEE. There are 14 residues in the CDR3. CDR3 sequence reads: CASSLGSSVHEQFF. The CDR3 region has the DNA TGTGCCAGCAGCTTGGGGTCTAGCGTCCATGAGCAGTTCTTC.

V is TRBV6-6 and J is TRBJ1-2; D is possibly TRBD1 (5 bases). The CDR3 is 15 residues long. In germline, CDR1 is MNHNY, CDR2 SVGAGI (reference sequence). V was clipped by 6 bases and J by 8 bases, with 22 bases between them. CDR3 sequence reads: CASSPPGHHPDGYTF. The CDR3 DNA sequence: TGTGCCAGCAGCCCACCCGGACACCACCCGGACGGCTACACCTTC.

This rearrangement joins TRBV28 to TRBJ2-5; TRBD1 aligns across 7 bases. The CDR3 runs 12 residues. With 10 bases clipped from V and 1 base from J, the junction kept 3 bases outside the gene matches. The germline V gene has CDR1 MDHEN and CDR2 SYDVKM. CDR3: CAIRDSQETQYF. The CDR3 DNA sequence: TGTGCCATCCGGGACAGCCAAGAGACCCAGTACTTC.

The chain has TRBV19 and TRBJ1-4; no definite D call. The germline CDR1 and CDR2 sequences are LNHDA and SQIVND (reference sequence). This CDR3 is built from 12 residues. Trimming took 5 bases from V and 8 from J, leaving 9 bases between them. CDR3: CASSLGGEKLFF. In DNA form, the CDR3 reads TGTGCCAGTAGTCTCGGAGGAGAAAAACTGTTTTTT. Drawing the rest from reference TRBV19 and TRBJ1-4, the complete variable domain is DGGITQSPKYLFRKEGQNVTLSCEQNLNHDAMYWYRQDPGQGLRLIYYSQIVNDFQKGDIAEGYSVSREKKESFPLTVTSAQKNPTAFYLCASSLGGEKLFFGSGTQLSVL.